This T cell receptor beta chain was sequenced during a study of T cell changes during pregnancy in multiple sclerosis. Germline V gene data show CDR1 as MDHEN and CDR2 as SYDVKM. V shed 10 bases and J shed 2 bases, with 6 bases lying between them. The CDR3 has 11 residues. The assay was immunoSEQ multiplex PCR, and TCRdb's table has in-frame clones only and misses some. The sample shows 65,000 to 85,000 clones, more than 70% of them seen only once. The count of this clone is one. Sequences were derived from peripheral blood, sampled in the first trimester of pregnancy. The chain links TRBV28 to TRBJ2-4; no clear D gene. The source of this sequence is a female donor in good health, enrolled as a control in a pregnancy study. The CDR3 loop reads CATGPKNIQYF. The CDR3 bases are TGTGCCACCGGTCCCAAAAACATTCAGTACTTC. Complete variable domain (other parts from reference TRBV28 and TRBJ2-4): DVKVTQSSRYLVKRTGEKVFLECVQDMDHENMFWYRQDPGLGLRLIYFSYDVKMKEKGDIPEGYSVSREKKERFSLILESASTNQTSMYLCATGPKNIQYFGAGTRLSVL.